These T cell receptor beta chains were read from a single sample in a study. A single record per CDR3 protein comes from TCRdb applying MiXCR to the 5' RACE reads. The repertoire has under 35,000 distinct CDR3 sequences, roughly 25% of them found once; the top ten carry around 3.9%. Source material: naive CD4+ T cells sorted from a lymph node. Receptor source: a female donor with breast cancer. Each CDR3 is given with its conserved first and last residue. The order of the fields is clone size, V gene, D gene, J gene, CDR3 protein, CDR3 DNA. The D gene is left open where the match is weak. The size of a clone is reported for some rows only, either as once, few or many, or as a class for expanded clones.

clone size: -
V gene: TRBV5-1
D gene: -
J gene: TRBJ2-7
CDR3 protein: CASSRDTSSSYEQYF
CDR3 DNA: TGCGCCAGCAGCAGAGACACCTCGAGCTCCTACGAGCAGTACTTC

clone size: few
V gene: TRBV5-6
D gene: TRBD1
J gene: TRBJ1-5
CDR3 protein: CASTLGQGNQPQHF
CDR3 DNA: TGTGCCAGCACCTTAGGACAGGGGAATCAGCCCCAGCATTTT

clone size: -
V gene: TRBV5-1
D gene: TRBD1
J gene: TRBJ2-5
CDR3 protein: CASSLDRDRGETQYF
CDR3 DNA: TGCGCCAGCAGCTTGGACAGGGACAGAGGAGAGACCCAGTACTTC

clone size: few
V gene: TRBV3-1
D gene: -
J gene: TRBJ1-1
CDR3 protein: CASSPREGTGTAFF
CDR3 DNA: TGTGCCAGCAGCCCCCGGGAGGGGACGGGGACAGCTTTCTTT

clone size: -
V gene: TRBV19
D gene: TRBD2
J gene: TRBJ2-1
CDR3 protein: CASSPLAGGRYEQFF
CDR3 DNA: TGTGCCAGTAGTCCACTAGCGGGAGGTCGATATGAGCAGTTCTTC

clone size: medium-sized
V gene: TRBV29-1
D gene: TRBD2
J gene: TRBJ2-7
CDR3 protein: CSVFLAGHEQYF
CDR3 DNA: TGCAGCGTTTTTCTAGCGGGGCACGAGCAGTACTTC

clone size: few
V gene: TRBV3-1
D gene: -
J gene: TRBJ2-1
CDR3 protein: CASSQDPIGNEQFF
CDR3 DNA: TGTGCCAGCAGCCAAGACCCAATTGGCAATGAGCAGTTCTTC

clone size: -
V gene: TRBV7-2
D gene: -
J gene: TRBJ1-5
CDR3 protein: CASSLARGQEQPQHF
CDR3 DNA: TGTGCCAGCAGCTTAGCTCGGGGCCAGGAACAGCCCCAGCATTTT

clone size: -
V gene: TRBV5-4
D gene: -
J gene: TRBJ2-1
CDR3 protein: CASSLATSGNEQFF
CDR3 DNA: TGTGCCAGCAGCTTGGCGACGTCGGGGAATGAGCAGTTCTTC

clone size: once
V gene: TRBV6-1
D gene: TRBD1
J gene: TRBJ2-7
CDR3 protein: CASSTTQGDYEQYF
CDR3 DNA: TGTGCCAGCAGTACAACACAGGGGGACTACGAGCAGTACTTC

clone size: many
V gene: TRBV7-3
D gene: TRBD1
J gene: TRBJ2-2
CDR3 protein: CASSQYGTGNTGELFF
CDR3 DNA: TGTGCCAGCAGCCAATACGGGACAGGCAACACCGGGGAGCTGTTTTTT

clone size: many
V gene: TRBV29-1
D gene: TRBD2
J gene: TRBJ2-2
CDR3 protein: CSALGLAGEGTGELFF
CDR3 DNA: TGCAGCGCTCTGGGACTAGCGGGAGAGGGGACCGGGGAGCTGTTTTTT

clone size: -
V gene: TRBV6-2/TRBV6-3
D gene: -
J gene: TRBJ1-1
CDR3 protein: CASRIGRSEAFF
CDR3 DNA: TGTGCCAGCAGGATCGGACGGAGCGAAGCTTTCTTT

clone size: few
V gene: TRBV5-1
D gene: TRBD1
J gene: TRBJ2-3
CDR3 protein: CASSRLKTGGGDTQYF
CDR3 DNA: TGCGCCAGCAGCCGGCTCAAGACAGGGGGAGGAGATACGCAGTATTTT

clone size: -
V gene: TRBV11-3
D gene: -
J gene: TRBJ2-1
CDR3 protein: CASSSRTNALFNEQFF
CDR3 DNA: TGTGCCAGCAGCTCCAGGACCAATGCCCTCTTCAATGAGCAGTTCTTC

clone size: -
V gene: TRBV27
D gene: -
J gene: TRBJ1-1
CDR3 protein: CASGSPGRGSHAEAFF
CDR3 DNA: TGTGCCAGCGGTTCCCCCGGGCGGGGAAGTCACGCTGAAGCTTTCTTT

clone size: -
V gene: TRBV5-6
D gene: TRBD1
J gene: TRBJ2-5
CDR3 protein: CASSPTGQGPETQYF
CDR3 DNA: TGTGCCAGCAGCCCGACGGGACAGGGCCCAGAGACCCAGTACTTC

clone size: many
V gene: TRBV7-6
D gene: TRBD2
J gene: TRBJ2-3
CDR3 protein: CASSLSTSGGPDTDTQYF
CDR3 DNA: TGTGCCAGCAGCTTATCTACTAGCGGGGGGCCAGACACAGATACGCAGTATTTT

clone size: -
V gene: TRBV6-5
D gene: TRBD1
J gene: TRBJ2-6
CDR3 protein: CASSYHRTGDSGANVLTF
CDR3 DNA: TGTGCCAGCAGTTACCACCGGACAGGAGACTCTGGGGCCAACGTCCTGACTTTC

clone size: few
V gene: TRBV29-1
D gene: -
J gene: TRBJ2-5
CDR3 protein: CSVSGEAQYF
CDR3 DNA: TGCAGCGTTTCAGGAGAGGCCCAGTACTTC

clone size: -
V gene: TRBV6-5
D gene: -
J gene: TRBJ1-2
CDR3 protein: CASSVEGGNYGYTF
CDR3 DNA: TGTGCCAGCAGTGTAGAGGGGGGCAACTATGGCTACACCTTC

clone size: -
V gene: TRBV30
D gene: -
J gene: TRBJ2-7
CDR3 protein: CAWNVMGHSYEQYF
CDR3 DNA: TGTGCCTGGAATGTCATGGGACACAGCTACGAGCAGTACTTC

clone size: few
V gene: TRBV5-1
D gene: TRBD2
J gene: TRBJ2-1
CDR3 protein: CASSPAGGPYNEQFF
CDR3 DNA: TGCGCCAGCAGCCCGGCGGGGGGGCCTTACAATGAGCAGTTCTTC

clone size: many
V gene: TRBV4-1
D gene: -
J gene: TRBJ2-1
CDR3 protein: CASSQDGRMVIGNEQFF
CDR3 DNA: TGCGCCAGCAGCCAAGATGGGAGGATGGTTATAGGCAATGAGCAGTTCTTC

clone size: -
V gene: TRBV3-1
D gene: -
J gene: TRBJ2-7
CDR3 protein: CASSQDWRGIYEQYF
CDR3 DNA: TGTGCCAGCAGCCAAGATTGGCGGGGCATCTACGAGCAGTACTTC

clone size: medium-sized
V gene: TRBV6-5
D gene: -
J gene: TRBJ1-5
CDR3 protein: CASSYSRAAHYSNQPQHF
CDR3 DNA: TGTGCCAGCAGTTACTCTCGGGCAGCGCATTATAGCAATCAGCCCCAGCATTTT

clone size: few
V gene: TRBV6-2/TRBV6-3
D gene: -
J gene: TRBJ2-7
CDR3 protein: CASRAVGTHYEQYF
CDR3 DNA: TGTGCCAGCAGGGCCGTCGGGACTCATTACGAGCAGTACTTC

clone size: -
V gene: TRBV6-1
D gene: -
J gene: TRBJ1-2
CDR3 protein: CASSGIAGGNYGYAF
CDR3 DNA: TGTGCCAGCAGTGGAATAGCGGGAGGGAACTATGGCTACGCCTTC

clone size: few
V gene: TRBV7-3
D gene: -
J gene: TRBJ2-1
CDR3 protein: CASSLNVGVYSEQFF
CDR3 DNA: TGTGCCAGCAGCTTAAATGTGGGGGTCTACAGTGAGCAGTTCTTC

clone size: medium-sized
V gene: TRBV12-3/TRBV12-4
D gene: -
J gene: TRBJ1-5
CDR3 protein: CASRYGGYSNQPQHF
CDR3 DNA: TGTGCCAGCAGGTATGGGGGGTATAGCAATCAGCCCCAGCATTTT

clone size: -
V gene: TRBV7-2
D gene: -
J gene: TRBJ1-5
CDR3 protein: CASRQSARTNQPQHF
CDR3 DNA: TGTGCCAGCAGGCAATCGGCCAGGACCAATCAGCCCCAGCATTTT

clone size: few
V gene: TRBV20-1
D gene: TRBD1
J gene: TRBJ2-5
CDR3 protein: CSARWGTAQETQYF
CDR3 DNA: TGCAGTGCCCGATGGGGGACAGCCCAAGAGACCCAGTACTTC

clone size: -
V gene: TRBV7-9
D gene: -
J gene: TRBJ2-7
CDR3 protein: CASSEPDSTYEQYF
CDR3 DNA: TGTGCCAGCAGCGAACCAGACAGCACCTACGAGCAGTACTTC

clone size: few
V gene: TRBV5-1
D gene: -
J gene: TRBJ1-3
CDR3 protein: CASSLSGVDSGNTIYF
CDR3 DNA: TGCGCCAGCAGCTTGTCAGGGGTTGACTCTGGAAACACCATATATTTT

clone size: medium-sized
V gene: TRBV20-1
D gene: TRBD2
J gene: TRBJ2-3
CDR3 protein: CSARGGAGITDTQYF
CDR3 DNA: TGCAGTGCTAGGGGAGGAGCGGGGATCACAGATACGCAGTATTTT

clone size: few
V gene: TRBV11-3
D gene: -
J gene: TRBJ2-3
CDR3 protein: CASSLVHREPRTDTQYF
CDR3 DNA: TGTGCCAGCAGCTTAGTGCATCGGGAGCCCCGCACAGATACGCAGTATTTT

clone size: -
V gene: TRBV27
D gene: TRBD2
J gene: TRBJ2-5
CDR3 protein: CASTPGGGGGETQYF
CDR3 DNA: TGTGCCAGCACCCCCGGCGGCGGCGGGGGAGAGACCCAGTACTTC

clone size: few
V gene: TRBV7-9
D gene: TRBD1
J gene: TRBJ2-7
CDR3 protein: CASSGQGIGEQYF
CDR3 DNA: TGTGCCAGCAGCGGACAGGGCATCGGCGAGCAGTACTTC

clone size: once
V gene: TRBV5-1
D gene: TRBD1
J gene: TRBJ2-1
CDR3 protein: CASSSRQGSYNEQFF
CDR3 DNA: TGCGCCAGCAGCTCCAGACAGGGATCCTACAATGAGCAGTTCTTC

clone size: -
V gene: TRBV5-5
D gene: -
J gene: TRBJ2-7
CDR3 protein: CASSRGGGSYEQYF
CDR3 DNA: TGTGCCAGCAGCCGTGGTGGAGGAAGCTACGAGCAGTACTTC

clone size: -
V gene: TRBV11-1
D gene: -
J gene: TRBJ2-7
CDR3 protein: CASSDGRSYEQYF
CDR3 DNA: TGTGCCAGCAGCGACGGGAGATCCTACGAGCAGTACTTC

clone size: -
V gene: TRBV20-1
D gene: -
J gene: TRBJ2-7
CDR3 protein: CSAILIDRYSDPYEQYF
CDR3 DNA: TGCAGTGCAATCCTAATAGACCGGTACTCGGATCCCTACGAGCAGTACTTC

clone size: few
V gene: TRBV29-1
D gene: TRBD2
J gene: TRBJ2-3
CDR3 protein: CSVGLAGSGTQYF
CDR3 DNA: TGCAGCGTCGGACTAGCGGGCTCAGGTACGCAGTATTTT

clone size: few
V gene: TRBV12-3/TRBV12-4
D gene: -
J gene: TRBJ2-5
CDR3 protein: CASTTTSKETQYF
CDR3 DNA: TGTGCCAGCACCACGACTAGTAAAGAGACCCAGTACTTC

clone size: few
V gene: TRBV7-9
D gene: -
J gene: TRBJ2-4
CDR3 protein: CASSLVGGKNIQYF
CDR3 DNA: TGTGCCAGCAGCTTAGTGGGAGGAAAAAACATTCAGTACTTC

clone size: many
V gene: TRBV5-1
D gene: -
J gene: TRBJ2-5
CDR3 protein: CASSLVVQIQETQYF
CDR3 DNA: TGCGCCAGCAGCTTGGTGGTACAAATACAAGAGACCCAGTACTTC

clone size: few
V gene: TRBV12-3/TRBV12-4
D gene: -
J gene: TRBJ2-2
CDR3 protein: CASSPHTGELFF
CDR3 DNA: TGTGCCAGCAGTCCTCATACCGGGGAGCTGTTTTTT

clone size: medium-sized
V gene: TRBV28
D gene: TRBD2
J gene: TRBJ2-6
CDR3 protein: CASSYGLAEGPGANVLTF
CDR3 DNA: TGTGCCAGCAGTTACGGACTAGCGGAGGGGCCTGGGGCCAACGTCCTGACTTTC

clone size: medium-sized
V gene: TRBV5-1
D gene: -
J gene: TRBJ1-1
CDR3 protein: CASSSLSTEAFF
CDR3 DNA: TGCGCCAGCAGCTCCCTTTCCACTGAAGCTTTCTTT

clone size: few
V gene: TRBV12-3/TRBV12-4
D gene: TRBD2
J gene: TRBJ2-3
CDR3 protein: CASSQTSGSADTQYF
CDR3 DNA: TGTGCCAGCAGTCAGACTAGCGGGAGTGCAGATACGCAGTATTTT

clone size: many
V gene: TRBV2
D gene: -
J gene: TRBJ2-6
CDR3 protein: CASSQSGANVLTF
CDR3 DNA: TGTGCCAGCAGTCAATCTGGGGCCAACGTCCTGACTTTC

clone size: few
V gene: TRBV6-5
D gene: TRBD2
J gene: TRBJ2-7
CDR3 protein: CASSRGGVVYEQYF
CDR3 DNA: TGTGCCAGCAGCCGGGGAGGGGTTGTATACGAGCAGTACTTC

clone size: many
V gene: TRBV9
D gene: TRBD1
J gene: TRBJ2-3
CDR3 protein: CASSPGQAGGSLATDTQYF
CDR3 DNA: TGTGCCAGCAGCCCCGGTCAGGCAGGGGGTAGCCTAGCTACCGATACGCAGTATTTT

clone size: few
V gene: TRBV28
D gene: -
J gene: TRBJ1-6
CDR3 protein: CASSQSTGSLHF
CDR3 DNA: TGTGCCAGCAGCCAATCGACGGGGTCCCTCCACTTT

clone size: many
V gene: TRBV12-3/TRBV12-4
D gene: -
J gene: TRBJ1-1
CDR3 protein: CASSSRRRQLTEAFF
CDR3 DNA: TGTGCCAGCAGTTCCCGGAGGCGACAACTCACTGAAGCTTTCTTT